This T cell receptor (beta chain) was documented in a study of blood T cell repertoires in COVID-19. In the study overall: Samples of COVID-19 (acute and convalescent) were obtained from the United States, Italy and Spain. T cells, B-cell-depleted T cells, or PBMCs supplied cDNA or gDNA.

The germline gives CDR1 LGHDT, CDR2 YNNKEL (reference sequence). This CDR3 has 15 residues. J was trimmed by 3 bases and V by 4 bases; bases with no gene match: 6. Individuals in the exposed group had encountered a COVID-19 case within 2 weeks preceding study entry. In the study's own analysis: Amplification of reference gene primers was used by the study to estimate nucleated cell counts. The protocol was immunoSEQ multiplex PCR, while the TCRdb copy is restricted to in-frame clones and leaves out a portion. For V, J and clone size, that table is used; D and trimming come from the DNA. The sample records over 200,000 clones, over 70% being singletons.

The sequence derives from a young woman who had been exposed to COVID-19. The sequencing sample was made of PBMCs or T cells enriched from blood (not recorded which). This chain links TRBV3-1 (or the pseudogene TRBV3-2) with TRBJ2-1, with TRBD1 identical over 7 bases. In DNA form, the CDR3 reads TGTGCCAGCAGCCCAAGGACAGGAAACTACAATGAGCAGTTCTTC. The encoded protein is CASSPRTGNYNEQFF.